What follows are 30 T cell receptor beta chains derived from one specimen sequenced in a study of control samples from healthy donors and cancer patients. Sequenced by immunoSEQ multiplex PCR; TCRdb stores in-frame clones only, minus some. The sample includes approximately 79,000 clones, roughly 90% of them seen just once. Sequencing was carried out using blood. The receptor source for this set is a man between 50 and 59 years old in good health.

CDR3 residues: CSASFIDEQFF. Here the CDR3 DNA reads TGCAGTGCTAGCTTTATAGATGAGCAGTTCTTC. The genes are TRBV20-1 and TRBJ2-1; no clear D. The germline V gene encodes CDR1 DFQATT and CDR2 SNEGSKA (reference sequence). Trimming cost V 3 bases and J 8 bases, with 8 bases left between them. The CDR3 is 11 amino acids.

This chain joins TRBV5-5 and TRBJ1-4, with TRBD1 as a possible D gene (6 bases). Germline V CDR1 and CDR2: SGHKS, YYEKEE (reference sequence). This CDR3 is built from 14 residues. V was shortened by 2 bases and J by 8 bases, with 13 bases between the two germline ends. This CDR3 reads CASSFLGAGEKLFF. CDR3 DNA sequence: TGTGCCAGCAGCTTTCTGGGGGCAGGGGAAAAACTGTTTTTT.

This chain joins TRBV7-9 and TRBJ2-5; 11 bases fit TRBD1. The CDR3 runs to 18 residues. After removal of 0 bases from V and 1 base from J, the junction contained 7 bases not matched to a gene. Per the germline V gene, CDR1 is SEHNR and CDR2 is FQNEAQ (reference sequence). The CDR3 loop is CASSLARGQGAGQETQYF. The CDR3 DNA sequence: TGTGCCAGCAGCTTAGCACGTGGACAGGGGGCGGGCCAAGAGACCCAGTACTTC.

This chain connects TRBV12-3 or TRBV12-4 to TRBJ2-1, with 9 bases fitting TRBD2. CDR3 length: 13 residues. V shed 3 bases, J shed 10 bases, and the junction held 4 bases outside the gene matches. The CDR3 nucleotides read TGTGCCAGCAGTTTGGGGACTAGCTTCGAGCAGTTCTTC. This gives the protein CASSLGTSFEQFF.

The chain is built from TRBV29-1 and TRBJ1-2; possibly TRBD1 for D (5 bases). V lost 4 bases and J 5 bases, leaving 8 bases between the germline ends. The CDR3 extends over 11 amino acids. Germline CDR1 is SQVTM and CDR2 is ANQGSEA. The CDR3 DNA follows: TGCAGCGTTGGGGGCGGATATGGCTACACCTTC. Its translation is CSVGGGYGYTF.

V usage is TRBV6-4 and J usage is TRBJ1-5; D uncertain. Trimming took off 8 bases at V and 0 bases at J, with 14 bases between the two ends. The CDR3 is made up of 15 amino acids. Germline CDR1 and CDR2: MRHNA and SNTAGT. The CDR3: CASRIGSFSNQPQHF. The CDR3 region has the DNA TGTGCCAGCCGAATAGGGTCCTTTAGCAATCAGCCCCAGCATTTT.

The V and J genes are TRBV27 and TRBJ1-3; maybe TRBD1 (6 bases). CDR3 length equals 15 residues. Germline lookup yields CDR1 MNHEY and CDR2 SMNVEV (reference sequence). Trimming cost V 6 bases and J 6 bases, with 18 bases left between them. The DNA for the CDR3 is TGTGCCAGCAGGACGACCGGGACATTTGAAAACACCATATATTTT. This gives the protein CASRTTGTFENTIYF.

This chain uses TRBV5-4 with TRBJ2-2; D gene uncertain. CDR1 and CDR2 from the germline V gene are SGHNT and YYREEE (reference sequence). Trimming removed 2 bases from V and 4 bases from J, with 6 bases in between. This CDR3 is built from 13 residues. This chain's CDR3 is CASSLSGTGELFF. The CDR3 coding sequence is TGTGCCAGCAGCTTATCGGGCACCGGGGAGCTGTTTTTT.

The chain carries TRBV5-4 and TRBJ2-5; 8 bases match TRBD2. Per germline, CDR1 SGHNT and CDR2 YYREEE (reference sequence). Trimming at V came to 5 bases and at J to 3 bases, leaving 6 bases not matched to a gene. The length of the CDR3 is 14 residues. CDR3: CASSPGGDKETQYF. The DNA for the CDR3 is TGTGCCAGCAGTCCCGGGGGGGATAAAGAGACCCAGTACTTC.

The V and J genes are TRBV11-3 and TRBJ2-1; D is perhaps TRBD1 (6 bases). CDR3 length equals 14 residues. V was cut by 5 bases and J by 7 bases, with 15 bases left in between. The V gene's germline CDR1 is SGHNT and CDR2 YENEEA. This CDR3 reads CASSLGEQGNEQFF. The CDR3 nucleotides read TGTGCCAGCAGCCTCGGGGAACAGGGTAATGAGCAGTTCTTC.

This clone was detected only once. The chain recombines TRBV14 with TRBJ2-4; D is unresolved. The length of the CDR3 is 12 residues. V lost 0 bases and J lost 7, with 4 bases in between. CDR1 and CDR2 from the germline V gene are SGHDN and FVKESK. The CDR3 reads CASSQDRNIQYF. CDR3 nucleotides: TGTGCCAGCAGCCAAGATAGGAACATTCAGTACTTC.

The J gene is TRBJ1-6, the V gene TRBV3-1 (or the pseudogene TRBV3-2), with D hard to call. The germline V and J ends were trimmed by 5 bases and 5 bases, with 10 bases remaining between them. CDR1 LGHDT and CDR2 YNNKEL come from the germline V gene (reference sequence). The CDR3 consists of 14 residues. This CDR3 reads CASSDGMDNSPLHF. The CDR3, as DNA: TGTGCCAGCAGCGACGGGATGGATAATTCACCCCTCCACTTT.

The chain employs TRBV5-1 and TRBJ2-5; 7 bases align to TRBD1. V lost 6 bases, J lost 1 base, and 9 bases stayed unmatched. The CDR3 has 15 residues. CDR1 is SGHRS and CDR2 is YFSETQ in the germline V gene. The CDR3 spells CASKRQGGVQETQYF. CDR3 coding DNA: TGCGCCAGCAAGCGACAGGGTGGGGTCCAAGAGACCCAGTACTTC.

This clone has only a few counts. Here the CDR3 DNA reads TGCGCCAGCAGTGAGCCAGCAATGGGACAGGGGGAAGCTTTCTTT. Translating gives CASSEPAMGQGEAFF. The J gene is TRBJ1-1, the V gene TRBV10-2, with 10 bases fitting TRBD1. Germline V gene lookup returns CDR1 WSHSY and CDR2 SAAADI. V lost 2 bases and J lost 8; bases outside the gene matches: 8. The CDR3 is 15 residues long.

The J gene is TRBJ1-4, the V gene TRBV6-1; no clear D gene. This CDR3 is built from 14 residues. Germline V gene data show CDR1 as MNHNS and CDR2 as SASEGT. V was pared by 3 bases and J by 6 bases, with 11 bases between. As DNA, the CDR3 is TGTGCCAGCAGTGAGCCTCCAGAGTATGAAAAACTGTTTTTT. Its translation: CASSEPPEYEKLFF.

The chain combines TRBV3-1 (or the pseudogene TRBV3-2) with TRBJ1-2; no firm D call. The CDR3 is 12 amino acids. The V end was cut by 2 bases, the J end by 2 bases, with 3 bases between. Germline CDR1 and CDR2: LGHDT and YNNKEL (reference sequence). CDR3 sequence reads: CASSQQNYGYTF. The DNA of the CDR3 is TGTGCCAGCAGCCAACAAAACTATGGCTACACCTTC.

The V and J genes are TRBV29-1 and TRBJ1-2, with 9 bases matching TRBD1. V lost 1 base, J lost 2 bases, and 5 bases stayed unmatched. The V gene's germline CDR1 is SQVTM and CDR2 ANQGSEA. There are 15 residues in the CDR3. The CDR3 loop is CSVEGTGASNYGYTF. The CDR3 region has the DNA TGCAGCGTTGAAGGGACAGGGGCTAGCAACTATGGCTACACCTTC.

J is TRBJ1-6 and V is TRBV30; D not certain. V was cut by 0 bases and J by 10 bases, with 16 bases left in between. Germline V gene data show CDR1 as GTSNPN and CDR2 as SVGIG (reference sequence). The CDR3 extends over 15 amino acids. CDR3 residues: CAWSVAGSLISPLHF. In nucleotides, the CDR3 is TGTGCCTGGAGTGTAGCGGGGTCTCTAATCTCACCCCTCCACTTT.

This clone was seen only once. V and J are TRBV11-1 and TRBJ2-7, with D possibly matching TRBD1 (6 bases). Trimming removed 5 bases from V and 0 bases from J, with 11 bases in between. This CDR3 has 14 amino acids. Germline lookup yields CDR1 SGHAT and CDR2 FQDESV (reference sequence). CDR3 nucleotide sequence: TGTGCCAGCAGCCGGGACACTTACTCCTACGAGCAGTACTTC. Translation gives CASSRDTYSYEQYF.

The CDR3 region is CASSIGREKETQYF. Written as DNA, the CDR3 is TGCGCCAGCAGCATAGGACGGGAGAAAGAGACCCAGTACTTC. The chain links TRBV5-1 to TRBJ2-5, with a possible D match to TRBD2 (6 bases). Trimming took 4 bases from V and 3 from J, leaving 13 bases between them. Germline V gives CDR1 SGHRS, CDR2 YFSETQ. The CDR3 is 14 amino acids. The whole variable domain, filled in from reference TRBV5-1 and TRBJ2-5, reads KAGVTQTPRYLIKTRGQQVTLSCSPISGHRSVSWYQQTPGQGLQFLFEYFSETQRNKGNFPGRFSGRQFSNSRSEMNVSTLELGDSALYLCASSIGREKETQYFGPGTRLLVL.

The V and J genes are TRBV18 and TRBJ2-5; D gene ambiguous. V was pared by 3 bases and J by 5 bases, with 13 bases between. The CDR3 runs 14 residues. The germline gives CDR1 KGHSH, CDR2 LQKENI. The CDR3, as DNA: TGTGCCAGCTCACCGAATAGTAAGCGCGAGACCCAGTACTTC. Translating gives CASSPNSKRETQYF. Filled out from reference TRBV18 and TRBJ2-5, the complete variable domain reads NAGVMQNPRHLVRRRGQEARLRCSPMKGHSHVYWYRQLPEEGLKFMVYLQKENIIDESGMPKERFSAEFPKEGPSILRIQQVVRGDSAAYFCASSPNSKRETQYFGPGTRLLVL.

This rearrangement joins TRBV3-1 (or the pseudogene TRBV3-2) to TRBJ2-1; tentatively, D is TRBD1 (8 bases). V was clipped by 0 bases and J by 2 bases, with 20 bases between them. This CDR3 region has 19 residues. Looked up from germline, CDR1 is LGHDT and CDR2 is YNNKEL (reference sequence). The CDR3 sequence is CASSQDSNRGGRTYNEQFF. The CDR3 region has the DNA TGTGCCAGCAGCCAAGATTCGAACAGGGGGGGTAGGACCTACAATGAGCAGTTCTTC.

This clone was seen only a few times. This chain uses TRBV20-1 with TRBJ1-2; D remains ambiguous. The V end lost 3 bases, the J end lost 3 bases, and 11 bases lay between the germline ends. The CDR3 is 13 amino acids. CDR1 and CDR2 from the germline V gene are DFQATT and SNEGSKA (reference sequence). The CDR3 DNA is TGCAGTGCTAGTCCCCTTGGGGACTATGGCTACACCTTC. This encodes CSASPLGDYGYTF.

The chain's CDR3 is CASSLARGLNTEAFF. DNA of the CDR3: TGTGCCAGCAGCTTAGCTCGCGGACTGAACACTGAAGCTTTCTTT. V and J are TRBV7-9 and TRBJ1-1; D gene ambiguous. CDR1 is SEHNR and CDR2 is FQNEAQ in the germline V gene (reference sequence). Trimming removed 0 bases from V and 0 bases from J, with 8 bases in between. The CDR3 consists of 15 residues.

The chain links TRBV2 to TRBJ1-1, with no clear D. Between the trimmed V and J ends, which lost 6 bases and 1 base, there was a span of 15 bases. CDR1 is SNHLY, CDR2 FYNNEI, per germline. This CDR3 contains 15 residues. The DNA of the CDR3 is TGTGCCAGCAGGCCATTTGTGGACTCGAACACTGAAGCTTTCTTT. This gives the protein CASRPFVDSNTEAFF.

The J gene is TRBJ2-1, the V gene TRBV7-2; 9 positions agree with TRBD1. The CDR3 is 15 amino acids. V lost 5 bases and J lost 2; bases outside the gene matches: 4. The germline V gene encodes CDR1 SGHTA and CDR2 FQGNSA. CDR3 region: CASSRDRVTYNEQFF. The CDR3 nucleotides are TGTGCCAGCAGCCGGGACAGGGTGACCTACAATGAGCAGTTCTTC.

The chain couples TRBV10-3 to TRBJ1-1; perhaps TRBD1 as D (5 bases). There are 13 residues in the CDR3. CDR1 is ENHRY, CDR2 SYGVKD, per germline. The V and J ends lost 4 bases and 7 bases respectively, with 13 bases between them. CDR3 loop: CAISVGDGGEAFF. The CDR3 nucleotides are TGTGCCATCAGTGTCGGGGATGGGGGTGAAGCTTTCTTT.

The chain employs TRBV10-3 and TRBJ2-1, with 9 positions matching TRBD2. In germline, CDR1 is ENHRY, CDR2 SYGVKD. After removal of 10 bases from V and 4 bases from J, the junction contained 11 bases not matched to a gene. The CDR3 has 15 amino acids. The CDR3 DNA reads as TGTGCCACCCTCGACCTGAGCGGGGGGTACAATGAGCAGTTCTTC. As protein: CATLDLSGGYNEQFF.

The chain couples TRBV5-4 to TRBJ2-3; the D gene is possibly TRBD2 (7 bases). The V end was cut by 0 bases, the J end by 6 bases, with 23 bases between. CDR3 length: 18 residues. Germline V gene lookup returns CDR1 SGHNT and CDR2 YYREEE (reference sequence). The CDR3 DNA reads TGTGCCAGCAGCTTGGAACTTGCGGGGGCCCGGGGCGTTGATACGCAGTATTTT. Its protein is CASSLELAGARGVDTQYF.

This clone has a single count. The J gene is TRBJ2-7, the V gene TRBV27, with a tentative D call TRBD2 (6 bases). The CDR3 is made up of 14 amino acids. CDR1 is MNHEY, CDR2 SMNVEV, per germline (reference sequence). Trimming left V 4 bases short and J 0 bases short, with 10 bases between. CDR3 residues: CASSYRGNSYEQYF. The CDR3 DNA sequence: TGTGCCAGCAGTTACCGGGGGAACTCCTACGAGCAGTACTTC.